Each of the 30 T cell receptor beta chains below was sequenced from the same sample in a study of cytomegalovirus exposure and HLA in healthy donors. Amplification used 60 Vbeta primers and 13 Jbeta primers. Profiled with immunoSEQ multiplex PCR; TCRdb holds only in-frame clones, not every one. The sample contains about 150,000 clones, nearly 80% of which appear only once. Specimen: PBMCs. Every receptor here comes from a woman aged 40 to 55 in good health and CMV-seronegative.

The V call is TRBV20-1, the J call TRBJ2-5; D not certain. Trimming shortened V by 6 bases and J by 3 bases, and 8 bases separated the two germline ends. Germline loops: CDR1 DFQATT, CDR2 SNEGSKA (reference sequence). CDR3 length: 11 amino acids. CDR3 DNA sequence: TGCAGTGCCCTAGTCAAAGAGACCCAGTACTTC. Amino acids: CSALVKETQYF.

J is TRBJ1-5 and V is TRBV10-3; D might be TRBD1 (5 bases). This CDR3 comprises 15 residues. CDR1 is ENHRY, CDR2 SYGVKD, per germline. V was cut by 0 bases and J by 5 bases, with 11 bases left in between. CDR3 nucleotides: TGTGCCATCAGTGAGTCGACTCGCAGGGATCAGCCCCAGCATTTT. Protein: CAISESTRRDQPQHF.

A few counts support this clone. V gene TRBV27 combines with J gene TRBJ2-7, with 8 bases aligning to TRBD2. Germline V lookup: CDR1 MNHEY, CDR2 SMNVEV (reference sequence). The CDR3 is 15 residues long. After removal of 8 bases from V and 3 bases from J, the junction contained 12 bases not matched to a gene. The CDR3 nucleotides read TGTGCCAGCTCCAGACGGCCGGGACTAGACTACGAGCAGTACTTC. Translated: CASSRRPGLDYEQYF.

The chain couples TRBV2 to TRBJ1-4; TRBD1 is a possible D gene (6 bases). Germline loops: CDR1 SNHLY, CDR2 FYNNEI. The CDR3 is 15 residues long. V was cut by 4 bases and J by 2 bases, with 11 bases left in between. The CDR3 DNA reads as TGTGCCAGCAGTGCCTCAAGGGGGACTAATGAAAAACTGTTTTTT. It is translated as CASSASRGTNEKLFF.

V usage is TRBV9 and J usage is TRBJ2-3; TRBD2 aligns across 12 bases. V was pared by 4 bases and J by 2 bases, with 2 bases of the junction left unmatched. In germline, CDR1 is SGDLS, CDR2 YYNGEE. This CDR3 contains 15 residues. The DNA of the CDR3 is TGTGCCAGCAGCCCTAGCGGGAGGGCCACAGATACGCAGTATTTT. It codes for CASSPSGRATDTQYF. The variable domain in full, with the rest retrieved from reference TRBV9 and TRBJ2-3, is DSGVTQTPKHLITATGQRVTLRCSPRSGDLSVYWYQQSLDQGLQFLIQYYNGEERAKGNILERFSAQQFPDLHSELNLSSLELGDSALYFCASSPSGRATDTQYFGPGTRLTVL.

Regarding this clone: One junction end does not reproduce the germline sequence, and a read error may be involved. The rearrangement joins TRBV4-2 to TRBJ2-4; 8 positions match TRBD1. The CDR3 length is 18 residues. Germline V lookup: CDR1 LGHNA, CDR2 YNFKEQ. This CDR3 is CASSQGYSRQGTKNSQYF. In DNA, the CDR3 is TGTGCCAGCAGCCAAGGGTACTCGAGACAGGGGACCAAAAACAGTCAGTACTTC.

This clone was observed once. The V and J genes are TRBV19 and TRBJ1-4; the D gene is possibly TRBD1 (6 bases). This CDR3 is 14 amino acids long. With 8 bases removed from V and 1 base from J, the gap between germline ends came to 11 bases. The germline V gene encodes CDR1 LNHDA and CDR2 SQIVND (reference sequence). CDR3 loop: CASGQTVTNEKLFF. The CDR3 nucleotides read TGTGCCAGTGGACAGACTGTAACTAATGAAAAACTGTTTTTT.

This chain links TRBV28 with TRBJ2-7; possibly TRBD1 for D (5 bases). The CDR3 has 14 residues. The V end lost 2 bases, the J end lost 3 bases, and 11 bases lay between the germline ends. Germline values: CDR1 MDHEN, CDR2 SYDVKM. CDR3 residues: CASSLGPQDYEQYF. In DNA, the CDR3 is TGTGCCAGCAGTTTAGGACCACAGGACTACGAGCAGTACTTC.

The chain links TRBV4-2 to TRBJ1-2; 7 nucleotides align to TRBD1. The CDR3 sequence is 12 residues long. Germline CDR1 and CDR2: LGHNA and YNFKEQ. J gave up 8 bases and V 4 bases, and 4 bases lay outside the gene matches. This chain's CDR3 is CASSPDRDGYTF. In DNA form, the CDR3 reads TGTGCCAGCAGCCCCGACAGGGACGGCTACACCTTC.

A note on this clone: This same CDR3 is encoded by further DNA sequences in the sample. This chain joins TRBV7-2 and TRBJ2-1; D is possibly TRBD2 (5 bases). CDR3 length equals 15 residues. The germline V gene encodes CDR1 SGHTA and CDR2 FQGNSA. V dropped 1 base and J dropped 1 base, with 8 bases sitting between them. The CDR3 is CASSLGTGSYNEQFF. The CDR3 DNA reads as TGTGCCAGCAGCTTAGGGACTGGGTCCTACAATGAGCAGTTCTTC.

The rearrangement links TRBV6-8 to TRBJ2-3, with a tentative D call TRBD1 (5 bases). The germline CDR1 and CDR2 sequences are MNHGY and SAAAGT. The CDR3 contains 15 residues. Trimming pared 11 bases from V and 0 bases from J, leaving 18 bases between. CDR3 sequence reads: CAPPGERGSTDTQYF. In DNA form, the CDR3 reads TGTGCCCCCCCCGGTGAAAGGGGTAGCACAGATACGCAGTATTTT.

This clone has at least ten counts. The CDR3 reads CASSDAGRKRTEAFF. In DNA form, the CDR3 reads TGCGCCAGCAGTGATGCAGGCCGTAAAAGAACTGAAGCTTTCTTT. This rearrangement joins TRBV10-2 to TRBJ1-1; D gene unclear. The germline CDR1 and CDR2 sequences are WSHSY and SAAADI. V lost 3 bases and J lost 5, with 16 bases in between. The CDR3 totals 15 residues.

The chain joins TRBV9 to TRBJ1-2, with D possibly being TRBD1 (6 bases). This CDR3 contains 13 residues. V lost 3 bases and J 8 bases, leaving 14 bases between the germline ends. CDR1 and CDR2 (germline): SGDLS, YYNGEE. The CDR3 coding sequence is TGTGCCAGCAGCGATCACAGGGCCGGCGGCTACACCTTC. Translation gives CASSDHRAGGYTF. Filled out from reference TRBV9 and TRBJ1-2, the complete variable domain reads DSGVTQTPKHLITATGQRVTLRCSPRSGDLSVYWYQQSLDQGLQFLIQYYNGEERAKGNILERFSAQQFPDLHSELNLSSLELGDSALYFCASSDHRAGGYTFGSGTRLTVV.

The chain is built from TRBV13 and TRBJ2-3; possible D gene TRBD2, 6 bases. Germline loops: CDR1 PRHDT, CDR2 FYEKMQ (reference sequence). With 5 bases removed from V and 4 bases from J, the gap between germline ends came to 13 bases. CDR3 length: 14 amino acids. The DNA of the CDR3 is TGTGCCAGCAGCCCGTCTAGCGTCCCAGATACGCAGTATTTT. This gives the protein CASSPSSVPDTQYF.

The CDR3 sequence is CASTQTVIYEQYF. The CDR3 nucleotides are TGTGCCAGCACCCAGACAGTAATCTACGAGCAGTACTTC. J is TRBJ2-7 and V is TRBV2, with D tentatively TRBD1 (5 bases). In germline, CDR1 is SNHLY, CDR2 FYNNEI. This CDR3 spans 13 amino acids. V was trimmed by 7 bases and J by 3 bases, leaving 13 bases between them.

The rearrangement joins TRBV10-1 to TRBJ2-3; 12 bases are a match to TRBD2. The CDR3 sequence is 16 residues long. CDR1 and CDR2 (germline): WNHNN, SYGVQD (reference sequence). The junction had 4 bases not matched to a gene; V was cut back by 2 bases and J by 4 bases. CDR3 DNA sequence: TGCGCCAGCAGTGAGGCCCTAGCGGGGGGGTCAGATACGCAGTATTTT. Translating it yields CASSEALAGGSDTQYF.

V and J are TRBV27 and TRBJ1-1; no reliable D call. The CDR3 covers 14 residues. Per germline, CDR1 MNHEY and CDR2 SMNVEV (reference sequence). Trimming left V 7 bases short and J 6 bases short, with 18 bases between. This CDR3 reads CASTSAPLTAEAFF. The CDR3 bases are TGTGCCAGCACCTCCGCCCCTCTAACGGCTGAAGCTTTCTTT.

The V gene is TRBV7-2, the J gene TRBJ1-5; weak D call: TRBD1 (6 bases). Trimming pared 8 bases from V and 2 bases from J, leaving 10 bases between. The CDR3 is 13 amino acids. Germline CDR1 is SGHTA and CDR2 is FQGNSA. The CDR3 nucleotides are TGTGCCAGCCAGGGGCAGGGCAATCAGCCCCAGCATTTT. It specifies CASQGQGNQPQHF.

The genes are TRBV27 and TRBJ2-1; 8 bases line up with TRBD2. V lost 3 bases to trimming and J lost 6 bases; unmatched junction nucleotides: 7. Germline loops: CDR1 MNHEY, CDR2 SMNVEV (reference sequence). The CDR3 spans 15 residues. CDR3 bases: TGTGCCAGCAGTTTCGGACTAGCACGGGTCAATGAGCAGTTCTTC. Translation gives CASSFGLARVNEQFF.

This chain joins TRBV9 and TRBJ2-7; possibly TRBD2 for D (7 bases). Germline V gives CDR1 SGDLS, CDR2 YYNGEE. V was shortened by 2 bases and J by 2 bases, with 11 bases between the two germline ends. This CDR3 has 14 residues. The CDR3 loop is CASSVGGPAYEQYF. In DNA form, the CDR3 reads TGTGCCAGCAGCGTGGGGGGGCCGGCCTACGAGCAGTACTTC.

This clone was seen only once. The chain employs TRBV2 and TRBJ2-7; possibly TRBD1 for D (6 bases). Germline V gene data show CDR1 as SNHLY and CDR2 as FYNNEI. Trimming took off 8 bases at V and 3 bases at J, with 8 bases between the two ends. The CDR3 is 11 amino acids. CDR3 sequence: CASQDSYEQYF. CDR3 in DNA: TGTGCCAGCCAGGACAGCTACGAGCAGTACTTC.

The chain is built from TRBV28 and TRBJ2-7, with D maybe TRBD1 (8 bases). V was clipped by 3 bases and J by 2 bases, with 17 bases between them. CDR1 is MDHEN, CDR2 SYDVKM, per germline. The CDR3 sequence is 16 residues long. CDR3 sequence: CASSFLGGDRTYEQYF. CDR3 in DNA: TGTGCCAGCAGTTTTTTGGGGGGGGACAGGACCTACGAGCAGTACTTC.

This chain connects TRBV25-1 to TRBJ1-1; TRBD1 agrees at 7 bases. Germline assignment: CDR1 MGHDK and CDR2 SYGVNS. This CDR3 is 15 amino acids long. The ends lost 6 bases at V and 6 bases at J; junction bases unmatched: 13. CDR3 sequence (DNA): TGTGCCAGCAGCGCGATCGGGACAGTAAGTTCTGAAGCTTTCTTT. It is translated as CASSAIGTVSSEAFF.

The rearrangement joins TRBV6-1 to TRBJ1-2, with 7 positions matching TRBD1. This CDR3 is 15 amino acids long. Germline CDR1 is MNHNS and CDR2 is SASEGT. The J segment lost 4 bases and the V segment lost 5 bases, leaving 10 bases of the junction unmatched. The CDR3 coding sequence is TGTGCCAGCAGTCCTGGGACAGTTTCACCCTATGGCTACACCTTC. It codes for CASSPGTVSPYGYTF.

V and J are TRBV6-4 and TRBJ2-2, with a tentative D call TRBD2 (5 bases). Trimming removed 7 bases from V and 3 bases from J, with 15 bases in between. Germline V gene sequence: CDR1 MRHNA, CDR2 SNTAGT. This CDR3 has 15 amino acids. DNA for the CDR3: TGTGCCAGCACGAGGGAGAGCACCTACACCGGGGAGCTGTTTTTT. This encodes CASTRESTYTGELFF.

This CDR3 reads CASSEDGTDGYGYTF. The CDR3 DNA follows: TGTGCCAGCAGTGAAGACGGGACAGACGGCTATGGCTACACCTTC. The chain combines TRBV6-1 with TRBJ1-2, with 7 positions matching TRBD1. The CDR3 sequence is 15 residues long. V dropped 1 base and J dropped 4; count of bases not matched to a gene: 6. Germline CDR1 reads MNHNS; CDR2 reads SASEGT.

Points on this clone: A read error may produce the germline difference seen at one junction end. The chain is built from TRBV5-1 and TRBJ1-1; TRBD1 is a possible D gene (6 bases). Germline values: CDR1 SGHRS, CDR2 YFSETQ. The CDR3 extends over 14 amino acids. Here the CDR3 DNA reads TGCGCCAGCAGCTCCGGGGTCGGGGGGCCTGAGGCTTTCTTT. Its protein is CASSSGVGGPEAFF. Filled out from reference TRBV5-1 and TRBJ1-1, the complete variable domain reads KAGVTQTPRYLIKTRGQQVTLSCSPISGHRSVSWYQQTPGQGLQFLFEYFSETQRNKGNFPGRFSGRQFSNSRSEMNVSTLELGDSALYLCASSSGVGGPEAFFGQGTRLTVV.

The rearrangement uses TRBV7-2 and TRBJ2-1, with 9 bases aligning to TRBD2. The germline gives CDR1 SGHTA, CDR2 FQGNSA. V shed 1 base, J shed 7 bases, and the junction held 5 bases outside the gene matches. The length of the CDR3 is 15 residues. CDR3 coding DNA: TGTGCCAGCAGCTTAGTAGCGGGAGCGCAAAATGAGCAGTTCTTC. Protein product: CASSLVAGAQNEQFF.

A few counts support this clone. The chain uses TRBV4-2 and TRBJ2-2; possibly TRBD1 for D (7 bases). Germline V lookup: CDR1 LGHNA, CDR2 YNFKEQ. V lost 1 base and J 3 bases, leaving 9 bases between the germline ends. The CDR3 loop spans 15 amino acids. CDR3 in amino acids: CASSQAGGYTGELFF. The CDR3 DNA reads as TGTGCCAGCAGCCAAGCAGGGGGGTACACCGGGGAGCTGTTTTTT.

This clone was counted between two and nine times. V gene TRBV4-3 combines with J gene TRBJ2-7, with 9 bases matching TRBD2. V lost 3 bases, J lost 6 bases, and 9 bases stayed unmatched. Germline-derived CDR1 and CDR2 are LGHNA and YSLEER. This CDR3 contains 15 residues. The CDR3: CASSQVLGGRVEQYF. The CDR3 nucleotides are TGCGCCAGCAGCCAGGTTCTCGGCGGGAGGGTCGAGCAGTACTTC.